Presented here are 24 T cell receptor beta chains from one specimen sequenced in a study of T cells in tuberculosis. Time point: new active TB diagnosis, blood taken before or within 7 days of starting treatment. Only in-frame clones appear in the TCRdb table, and some are missing; sequencing was by immunoSEQ multiplex PCR. The top ten hold approximately 6.8% of the sample, which has about 33,000 clones, around 92% seen once. The sequencing here drew on PBMCs, taken at tuberculosis diagnosis. These TCRs come from an adult with tuberculosis. Some clones in this sample may be carry-over from other donors' samples.

The chain joins TRBV30 to TRBJ2-2; D possibly corresponds to TRBD1 (6 bases). The V and J ends lost 0 bases and 5 bases respectively, with 7 bases between them. CDR3 length: 13 residues. CDR1 GTSNPN and CDR2 SVGIG come from the germline V gene (reference sequence). The CDR3 protein is CAWSVQGTGELFF. The CDR3 DNA reads as TGTGCCTGGAGTGTGCAGGGGACCGGGGAGCTGTTTTTT.

The chain has TRBV19 and TRBJ1-5; D is possibly TRBD1 (6 bases). Trimming left V 7 bases short and J 2 bases short, with 18 bases between. The germline V gene encodes CDR1 LNHDA and CDR2 SQIVND (reference sequence). CDR3 size: 16 residues. The CDR3 reads CASTLRGGLGNQPQHF. The CDR3 nucleotides read TGTGCCAGTACTCTAAGGGGGGGGCTAGGCAATCAGCCCCAGCATTTT.

The V gene is TRBV6-1, the J gene TRBJ2-7; TRBD1 might be the D (6 bases). The CDR3 contains 14 residues. V dropped 5 bases and J dropped 2 bases, with 13 bases sitting between them. Germline V lookup: CDR1 MNHNS, CDR2 SASEGT. In nucleotides, the CDR3 is TGTGCCAGCAGTTATGGACAGACCGCCTACGAGCAGTACTTC. Translated, it gives CASSYGQTAYEQYF.

The genes are TRBV5-6 and TRBJ2-1; 9 bases fit TRBD1. Germline V gene lookup returns CDR1 SGHDT and CDR2 YYEEEE. The V gene end was trimmed by 1 base and the J gene end by 5 bases; junction bases not matched to a gene: 4. This CDR3 is 15 amino acids long. The CDR3: CASSLPGQGHNEQFF. CDR3 DNA sequence: TGTGCCAGCAGCTTGCCGGGACAGGGTCACAATGAGCAGTTCTTC.

This clone was picked up one time. This chain joins TRBV5-6 and TRBJ1-2; D gene uncertain. Germline V gene lookup returns CDR1 SGHDT and CDR2 YYEEEE. The CDR3 is made up of 15 amino acids. The V gene lost 0 bases and the J gene lost 3 bases, with 12 bases spanning the gap. CDR3 sequence reads: CASSLVGGVDYGYTF. The CDR3 bases are TGTGCCAGCAGCTTGGTGGGAGGCGTAGACTATGGCTACACCTTC.

Written as DNA, the CDR3 is TGTGCCAGCAGCCCATCGGAGGTGGAATACACAGATACGCAGTATTTT. Its translation: CASSPSEVEYTDTQYF. V gene TRBV25-1 combines with J gene TRBJ2-3; D perhaps matches TRBD2 (5 bases). The germline V and J ends were trimmed by 6 bases and 2 bases, with 18 bases remaining between them. Germline assignment: CDR1 MGHDK and CDR2 SYGVNS. This CDR3 comprises 16 residues.

The chain has TRBV9 and TRBJ2-7, with D perhaps TRBD1 (6 bases). Trimming pared 4 bases from V and 5 bases from J, leaving 19 bases between. Germline CDR1 SGDLS, CDR2 YYNGEE. This CDR3 is 15 amino acids long. The CDR3 DNA follows: TGTGCCAGCAGCCCAGACCCCGGGACAAATAACGAGCAGTACTTC. It is translated as CASSPDPGTNNEQYF.

This clone was picked up one time. J is TRBJ2-1 and V is TRBV19; D gene ambiguous. Trimming shortened V by 1 base and J by 0 bases, and 7 bases separated the two germline ends. Germline V gene sequence: CDR1 LNHDA, CDR2 SQIVND (reference sequence). This CDR3 spans 15 amino acids. The CDR3 region is CASSIGQNSYNEQFF. The CDR3, as DNA: TGTGCCAGTAGTATAGGGCAGAACTCCTACAATGAGCAGTTCTTC. Supplemented by reference TRBV19 and TRBJ2-1, the full variable domain reads DGGITQSPKYLFRKEGQNVTLSCEQNLNHDAMYWYRQDPGQGLRLIYYSQIVNDFQKGDIAEGYSVSREKKESFPLTVTSAQKNPTAFYLCASSIGQNSYNEQFFGPGTRLTVL.

This chain uses TRBV7-9 with TRBJ2-2; 11 nucleotides match TRBD2. The CDR3 has 15 amino acids. V lost 5 bases and J lost 5; bases outside the gene matches: 4. Germline values: CDR1 SEHNR, CDR2 FQNEAQ (reference sequence). The CDR3 DNA follows: TGTGCCAGCAGCCTTAGCGGGGGGGCGACCGGGGAGCTGTTTTTT. This codes for CASSLSGGATGELFF.

The rearrangement links TRBV15 to TRBJ2-5; possibly TRBD2 for D (5 bases). The CDR3 spans 15 residues. Germline loops: CDR1 LNHNV, CDR2 YYDKDF (reference sequence). The V end was cut by 1 base, the J end by 5 bases, with 14 bases between. The CDR3, as DNA: TGTGCCACCAGCAGAGCGGGGTCGGGTCCTGAGACCCAGTACTTC. Its protein is CATSRAGSGPETQYF.

Written as DNA, the CDR3 is TGTGCCAGCAGCTCAAAAGGGACTACTATCTACAATGAGCAGTTCTTC. Encoded protein: CASSSKGTTIYNEQFF. The chain recombines TRBV7-2 with TRBJ2-1, with 7 bases aligning to TRBD2. This CDR3 region has 16 residues. Germline CDR1 and CDR2: SGHTA and FQGNSA. V lost 4 bases to trimming and J lost 3 bases; unmatched junction nucleotides: 9.

This chain uses TRBV11-2 with TRBJ2-5, with TRBD2 matching 8 bases. CDR1 SGHAT and CDR2 FQNNGV come from the germline V gene. Trimming cost V 4 bases and J 5 bases; bases outside gene matches: 9. The CDR3 totals 15 residues. CDR3 in DNA: TGTGCCAGCAGCTCCGGACTAGCTGGGGGCGAGACCCAGTACTTC. Its translation is CASSSGLAGGETQYF.

V and J are TRBV7-9 and TRBJ1-2; a possible D gene is TRBD1 (5 bases). The germline V gene has CDR1 SEHNR and CDR2 FQNEAQ (reference sequence). The CDR3 consists of 17 residues. Between the trimmed V and J ends, which lost 3 bases and 8 bases, there was a span of 25 bases. CDR3 nucleotides: TGTGCCAGCAGCTTTTTGAGACATCAGGGTTTCTTTTACGGCTACACCTTC. It codes for CASSFLRHQGFFYGYTF.

The chain is built from TRBV27 and TRBJ2-7, with 8 bases aligning to TRBD1. CDR3 length equals 16 residues. In germline, CDR1 is MNHEY, CDR2 SMNVEV (reference sequence). V was pared by 2 bases and J by 7 bases, with 13 bases of the junction left unmatched. The CDR3 loop is CASSLLGTGPRIEQYF. As DNA, the CDR3 is TGTGCCAGCAGTTTACTCGGGACAGGCCCTAGGATTGAGCAGTACTTC.

The chain is built from TRBV5-1 and TRBJ2-7; the D gene is possibly TRBD2 (5 bases). CDR3 length: 14 residues. The germline CDR1 and CDR2 sequences are SGHRS and YFSETQ. V shed 3 bases and J shed 5 bases, with 15 bases lying between them. The CDR3 is CASSWAQRGNEQYF. DNA of the CDR3: TGCGCCAGCAGCTGGGCCCAGAGAGGGAACGAGCAGTACTTC.

This chain joins TRBV4-1 and TRBJ1-3, with unresolved D. The CDR3 runs to 14 residues. Trimming cost V 2 bases and J 7 bases, with 12 bases left between them. CDR1 and CDR2 (germline): MGHRA, YSYEKL. The CDR3 sequence is CASSQSSGFNTIYF. CDR3 nucleotides: TGCGCCAGCAGCCAATCATCTGGCTTCAACACCATATATTTT.

This sequence joins TRBV5-6 and TRBJ2-7, with TRBD1 identical over 10 bases. V lost 4 bases and J lost 2; bases outside the gene matches: 12. The CDR3 extends over 17 amino acids. The V gene's germline CDR1 is SGHDT and CDR2 YYEEEE. CDR3 bases: TGTGCCAGCAGCAGACGCTCCGGGACAGGGGATGCCTACGAGCAGTACTTC. It encodes CASSRRSGTGDAYEQYF.

This sequence joins TRBV9 and TRBJ2-7; TRBD1 matches 10 bases. The germline gives CDR1 SGDLS, CDR2 YYNGEE. The V gene end was trimmed by 3 bases and the J gene end by 3 bases; junction bases not matched to a gene: 3. This CDR3 has 14 residues. The CDR3 nucleotides read TGTGCCAGCAGCGGTGGACAGGGGGTCTACGAGCAGTACTTC. It translates to CASSGGQGVYEQYF.

This rearrangement joins TRBV10-1 to TRBJ1-3, with D unresolved. V lost 6 bases and J 0 bases, leaving 12 bases between the germline ends. The CDR3 totals 15 residues. Per germline, CDR1 WNHNN and CDR2 SYGVQD (reference sequence). The DNA for the CDR3 is TGCGCCAGCAGCCGAGGCAAAAGCTCTGGAAACACCATATATTTT. Translating it yields CASSRGKSSGNTIYF.

The V and J genes are TRBV2 and TRBJ2-7, with TRBD2 matching 8 bases. The V gene end was trimmed by 6 bases and the J gene end by 4 bases; junction bases not matched to a gene: 8. The germline CDR1 and CDR2 sequences are SNHLY and FYNNEI. The CDR3 extends over 14 amino acids. The CDR3 DNA is TGTGCCAGCAGCGGGGGGACTAGTGCGTACGAGCAGTACTTC. Encoded protein: CASSGGTSAYEQYF.

The chain recombines TRBV13 with TRBJ2-1; TRBD2 aligns across 10 bases. Germline CDR1 PRHDT, CDR2 FYEKMQ (reference sequence). Trimming removed 4 bases from V and 0 bases from J; junction bases left unmatched: 6. The CDR3 covers 17 residues. The CDR3 sequence: CASSWGSSGGSYNEQFF. CDR3 in DNA: TGTGCCAGCAGCTGGGGATCTAGCGGGGGCTCCTACAATGAGCAGTTCTTC.

The gene calls are TRBV18 and TRBJ2-3; unclear D gene. The germline V and J ends were trimmed by 2 bases and 4 bases, with 13 bases remaining between them. The CDR3 runs to 15 residues. Germline assignment: CDR1 KGHSH and CDR2 LQKENI. The CDR3 loop reads CASSPSGGLSDTQYF. The CDR3 bases are TGTGCCAGCTCACCATCTGGTGGGCTGTCAGATACGCAGTATTTT.

The chain combines TRBV7-2 with TRBJ2-3; the match to TRBD2 covers 10 bases. The CDR3 is 18 residues long. Per the germline V gene, CDR1 is SGHTA and CDR2 is FQGNSA. Trimming at V came to 5 bases and at J to 0 bases, leaving 11 bases not matched to a gene. The CDR3 sequence: CASSPGASGGLSTDTQYF. The CDR3 DNA reads TGTGCCAGCAGCCCAGGAGCTAGCGGGGGTCTTAGCACAGATACGCAGTATTTT.

The chain employs TRBV7-2 and TRBJ1-3; no clear D. This CDR3 region has 15 residues. Trimming took 1 base from V and 3 from J, leaving 10 bases between them. CDR1 is SGHTA and CDR2 is FQGNSA in the germline V gene. CDR3 nucleotide sequence: TGTGCCAGCAGCTTAGTTTTGGCAATTGGAAACACCATATATTTT. This translates into CASSLVLAIGNTIYF. The whole variable domain, remainder taken from reference TRBV7-2 and TRBJ1-3, is GAGVSQSPSNKVTEKGKDVELRCDPISGHTALYWYRQSLGQGLEFLIYFQGNSAPDKSGLPSDRFSAERTGGSVSTLTIQRTQQEDSAVYLCASSLVLAIGNTIYFGEGSWLTVV.